Below, one TCR beta chain is given with its context. Germline values: CDR1 DFQATT, CDR2 SNEGSKA (reference sequence). The length of the CDR3 is 13 residues. Trimming pared 2 bases from V and 2 bases from J, leaving 10 bases between. No fewer than 5.5 micrograms of total RNA were isolated from every sample. These data come from a study of blood T cells in healthy people across ages. PCR was performed a second time for roughly 7 to 11 cycles using a sample-barcoded 5' primer and a J-beta primer mix. TCRdb ran MiXCR on the 5' RACE reads and lists one entry per CDR3 protein. The repertoire includes some 760,000 distinct CDR3 sequences, approximately 25% of them detected once, and roughly 3.5% sits in the top ten. These data are also associated with another study on T cells of mothers and their children. In that study: The overlap seen between related mothers and children slightly exceeded that of unrelated pairs, though not significantly.

The chain is built from TRBV20-1 and TRBJ2-7; D perhaps matches TRBD1 (5 bases). Sequenced material: blood. The TCR originated in a boy aged 5-17 years in good health. This chain's CDR3 is CSARQTATYEQYF. Here the CDR3 DNA reads TGCAGTGCTAGACAGACAGCTACCTACGAGCAGTACTTC.